This T cell receptor beta chain was recovered during a study of blood T cell repertoires in COVID-19. Study overall: Samples taken during acute and convalescent COVID-19 were collected in the United States, Italy and Spain.

Individuals aged roughly 18 to 90 years were recruited from around 22 US areas. Participant reports of clinical history set cohort assignment. Original data processing: Nucleated cell number was recorded as an estimate derived from reference gene primer amplification. The data were produced by immunoSEQ multiplex PCR, yet TCRdb's version contains in-frame clones alone and is incomplete. The V and J calls and the clone size are those of that table, but D and trimming were determined from the DNA. The table has 300,000 to 350,000 clones, around 91% seen once. CDR3 length: 15 residues. Germline loops: CDR1 MNHEY, CDR2 SVGAGI. The V gene end was trimmed by 6 bases and the J gene end by 6 bases; junction bases not matched to a gene: 10.

The TCR was taken from a woman under 30 with acute COVID-19. The sequenced sample was PBMCs or T cells enriched from blood (not recorded which). The chain recombines TRBV6-5 with TRBJ2-1, with TRBD2 identical over 8 bases. CDR3 protein: CASRLLAAVSNEQFF. CDR3 DNA: TGTGCCAGCAGACTACTAGCGGCAGTTTCCAATGAGCAGTTCTTC.